This note documents a single TCR beta chain sequence. CDR3 length: 15 amino acids. Germline V CDR1 and CDR2: SGDLS, YYNGEE. Trimming removed 4 bases from V and 6 bases from J, with 20 bases in between. The data stem from a study of cytomegalovirus exposure and HLA in healthy donors. There were likely unrecorded immune exposures, though donors were nominally healthy when sampled. PCR used 60 Vbeta primers and 13 Jbeta primers. Clones were sequenced by immunoSEQ multiplex PCR, and TCRdb holds only the in-frame ones, with some missing. This sample has around 99,000 clones, with about 63% found just once. This TCR was sampled from a woman aged 25-40 years in good health and CMV-seronegative. This rearrangement joins TRBV9 to TRBJ2-7; maybe TRBD2 (5 bases). The specimen sequenced was PBMCs. The CDR3 DNA is TGTGCCAGCAGCCCCCGGAGAGCGGACCTCCTCGAGCAGTACTTC. The encoded protein is CASSPRRADLLEQYF.